A single sample is the source of the 5 T cell receptor beta chains below, sequenced in a study of blood T cells in healthy people across ages. A second PCR of roughly 6 to 12 cycles used a sample-barcoded 5' primer and a J-beta primer mix. TCRdb independently ran MiXCR on the 5' RACE reads; one entry per CDR3 protein. The sample lists 1.4 million or so distinct CDR3 sequences, approximately 39% seen once, with more than 4% in the top ten. The sequencing input was blood. The receptors were gathered from a woman aged 18-30 years in good health.

The rearrangement uses TRBV13 and TRBJ1-1, with D unclear. V was clipped by 5 bases and J by 0 bases, with 19 bases between them. CDR3 length equals 17 residues. Germline loops: CDR1 PRHDT, CDR2 FYEKMQ (reference sequence). The CDR3 sequence is CASSPISRAGVNTEAFF. The CDR3 DNA follows: TGTGCCAGCAGCCCTATCTCCCGCGCAGGCGTGAACACTGAAGCTTTCTTT.

Details on this clonotype: One end of the junction varies from germline; a read error may be responsible. The J gene is TRBJ2-1, the V gene TRBV7-2, with D tentatively TRBD1 or TRBD2 (5 bases each). Germline V gene data show CDR1 as SGHTA and CDR2 as FQGNSA. The length of the CDR3 is 18 residues. The CDR3: CASSPQWGERGWGNQQFF. In DNA, the CDR3 is TGTGCCAGCAGCCCCCAATGGGGTGAAAGAGGGTGGGGCAATCAGCAGTTCTTC. Together with reference TRBV7-2 and TRBJ2-1, the CDR3 gives the full variable domain: GAGVSQSPSNKVTEKGKDVELRCDPISGHTALYWYRQSLGQGLEFLIYFQGNSAPDKSGLPSDRFSAERTGGSVSTLTIQRTQQEDSAVYLCASSPQWGERGWGNQQFFGPGTRLTVL.

The V gene is TRBV7-9, the J gene TRBJ2-4; D is uncertain. The length of the CDR3 is 16 residues. Trimming cost V 5 bases and J 0 bases, with 14 bases left between them. CDR1 SEHNR and CDR2 FQNEAQ come from the germline V gene (reference sequence). CDR3 residues: CASSPRQATAKNIQYF. The CDR3 bases are TGTGCCAGCAGCCCCCGGCAAGCAACAGCCAAAAACATTCAGTACTTC.

This chain links TRBV7-9 with TRBJ2-1; unclear D gene. The CDR3 runs 12 residues. Trimming cost V 3 bases and J 10 bases, with 10 bases left between them. Looked up from germline, CDR1 is SEHNR and CDR2 is FQNEAQ (reference sequence). Written as DNA, the CDR3 is TGTGCCAGCAGCTTGGCTAGAAAAGAGCAGTTCTTC. As protein: CASSLARKEQFF.

The chain combines TRBV4-2 with TRBJ2-7; unclear D gene. CDR1 is LGHNA and CDR2 is YNFKEQ in the germline V gene. V shed 2 bases and J shed 2 bases, with 10 bases lying between them. This CDR3 contains 14 residues. In nucleotides, the CDR3 is TGTGCCAGCAGCCAATACGGCGGTACCTACGAGCAGTACTTC. This encodes CASSQYGGTYEQYF.